This T cell receptor beta chain was sequenced in a study of T cells in Graves' hyperthyroidism and ophthalmopathy. Study-level findings and limits: A model using 13 V-J features told ophthalmopathy apart from stable hyperthyroidism. Before onset, ophthalmopathy was predicted by the model a median roughly 6.8 months earlier. Blood held most thyroid clonotypes expanded above 0.001 frequency.

The CDR3 length is 13 residues. The V end was cut by 3 bases, the J end by 8 bases, with 13 bases between. Germline V lookup: CDR1 MGHDK, CDR2 SYGVNS. This clonotype was seen ten or more times. Its target is unknown. Uncontrolled infections, other autoimmune diseases, pregnancy or lactation led to exclusion of patients. Researchers took RNA transcripts and amplified the TCR beta CDR3 regions from them. A first-round RT-PCR of the TCR CDR3 used the HTBI primer set. TCRdb analysed the multiplex PCR reads with MiXCR anew, one entry per CDR3 protein. This sample has about 700,000 distinct CDR3 sequences, with over 40% found just once.

Specimen: peripheral blood or thyroid tissue (not recorded which). The sequence was obtained from an adult man with Graves' disease, either hyperthyroidism or ophthalmopathy (not recorded which). The V gene is TRBV25-1, the J gene TRBJ1-2; D unresolved. CDR3 sequence: CASSDLWVRGYTF. The CDR3 DNA sequence: TGTGCCAGCAGTGATCTATGGGTTCGAGGCTACACCTTC.